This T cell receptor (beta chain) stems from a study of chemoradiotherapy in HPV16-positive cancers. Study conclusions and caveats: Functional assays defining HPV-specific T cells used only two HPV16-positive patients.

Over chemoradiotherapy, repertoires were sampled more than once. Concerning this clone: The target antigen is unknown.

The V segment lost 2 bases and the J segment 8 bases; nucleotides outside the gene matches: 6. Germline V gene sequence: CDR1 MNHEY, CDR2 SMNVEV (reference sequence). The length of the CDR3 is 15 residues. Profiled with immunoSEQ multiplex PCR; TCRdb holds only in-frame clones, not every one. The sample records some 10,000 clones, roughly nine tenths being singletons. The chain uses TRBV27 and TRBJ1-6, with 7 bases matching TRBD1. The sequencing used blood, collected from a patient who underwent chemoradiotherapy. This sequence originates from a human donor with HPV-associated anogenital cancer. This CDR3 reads CASSLETGIDSPLHF. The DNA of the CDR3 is TGTGCCAGCAGTTTAGAGACAGGGATTGATTCACCCCTCCACTTT.